The 8 T cell receptor beta chains below come from one sample, sequenced in a study of shared clonotypes between healthy human individuals. Profiled with immunoSEQ multiplex PCR; TCRdb holds only in-frame clones, not every one. The sample contains 2 million to 2.5 million clones, approximately 93% of which appear only once. Input material: naive CD4+ T cells from PBMCs. Subset denoted: CD45RA+ positively selected. These receptor sequences come from a man in his late teens or twenties in good health. Some clones in this sample may be carry-over from other donors' samples.

The CDR3 is CASSHRGGTEAFF. Here the CDR3 DNA reads TGTGCCAGCAGCCACAGGGGAGGCACTGAAGCTTTCTTT. The rearrangement links TRBV6-5 to TRBJ1-1, with 7 nucleotides matching TRBD1. The V gene's germline CDR1 is MNHEY and CDR2 SVGAGI. This CDR3 region has 13 residues. Trimming removed 6 bases from V and 4 bases from J; junction bases left unmatched: 5.

Worth noting for this clone: Other DNA sequences from this sample encode an identical CDR3 as well. The V gene is TRBV4-2, the J gene TRBJ2-2, with 9 positions matching TRBD2. The CDR3 length is 16 residues. CDR1 LGHNA and CDR2 YNFKEQ come from the germline V gene. The ends lost 1 base at V and 0 bases at J; junction bases unmatched: 0. The CDR3 bases are TGTGCCAGCAGCCAAGGACTAGCGGCGAACACCGGGGAGCTGTTTTTT. It yields the protein CASSQGLAANTGELFF.

This sequence joins TRBV7-2 and TRBJ1-4; TRBD1 matches at 9 bases. The V segment lost 3 bases and the J segment 7 bases; nucleotides outside the gene matches: 6. The CDR3 contains 15 residues. CDR1 and CDR2 from the germline V gene are SGHTA and FQGNSA. The CDR3: CASSFTGGVGEKLFF. CDR3 in DNA: TGTGCCAGCAGCTTCACAGGGGGCGTTGGTGAAAAACTGTTTTTT.

The rearrangement links TRBV5-6 to TRBJ2-3, with D possibly being TRBD2 (5 bases). This CDR3 region has 15 residues. Germline V lookup: CDR1 SGHDT, CDR2 YYEEEE. V was cut by 1 base and J by 4 bases, with 13 bases left in between. CDR3 sequence (DNA): TGTGCCAGCAGCTTGTACGGTCCCGGGGCAGATACGCAGTATTTT. Translation gives CASSLYGPGADTQYF.

The V call is TRBV2, the J call TRBJ2-4; possibly TRBD2 for D (5 bases). Trimming left V 0 bases short and J 9 bases short, with 6 bases between. Germline CDR1 and CDR2: SNHLY and FYNNEI. This CDR3 is built from 12 residues. CDR3 nucleotide sequence: TGTGCCAGCAGTGAAGCTGCGGGCATTCAGTACTTC. Translating gives CASSEAAGIQYF.

V is TRBV19 and J is TRBJ1-3; D perhaps matches TRBD1 (5 bases). V was pared by 4 bases and J by 0 bases, with 16 bases between. Germline V CDR1 and CDR2: LNHDA, SQIVND (reference sequence). This CDR3 has 17 residues. CDR3 residues: CASSTPPGGGSGNTIYF. The DNA for the CDR3 is TGTGCCAGTAGTACCCCCCCCGGCGGGGGCTCTGGAAACACCATATATTTT.

The rearrangement uses TRBV4-2 and TRBJ2-7; TRBD2 agrees at 11 bases. CDR3 length equals 17 residues. The germline gives CDR1 LGHNA, CDR2 YNFKEQ. The V gene end was trimmed by 1 base and the J gene end by 0 bases; junction bases not matched to a gene: 5. The CDR3 region has the DNA TGTGCCAGCAGCCAAGCACTAGCGGGAGTCCCCTCCTACGAGCAGTACTTC. Its translation is CASSQALAGVPSYEQYF.

The gene calls are TRBV20-1 and TRBJ2-6; D remains ambiguous. From germline, CDR1 is DFQATT and CDR2 SNEGSKA (reference sequence). The CDR3 is 11 amino acids. Trimming took off 8 bases at V and 4 bases at J, with 6 bases between the two ends. CDR3 DNA sequence: TGCAGTTCGACGGGGGCCAACGTCCTGACTTTC. It yields the protein CSSTGANVLTF.